Below, 14 T cell receptor beta chains from the same sample are listed, as sequenced in a study of T cell repertoires in cytomegalovirus infection. Their specific antigens are unknown. TCRdb re-called the reads with MiXCR, one entry per CDR3 protein. The table includes 450,000 to 600,000 distinct CDR3 sequences, 40% to 50% detected once. The specimen comprised cultured PBMCs, sampled from culture after CMV antigen stimulation. The receptors originated from a human donor in good health (CMV status not recorded). Some clones in this sample may be carry-over from other donors' samples.

The V call is TRBV10-3, the J call TRBJ1-4, with 7 bases aligning to TRBD1. V gave up 10 bases and J gave up 5 bases; unmatched junction bases: 7. Germline V gene sequence: CDR1 ENHRY, CDR2 SYGVKD. The CDR3 consists of 13 residues. This CDR3 reads CATKGQQNEKLFF. CDR3 nucleotides: TGTGCCACCAAGGGACAGCAAAATGAAAAACTGTTTTTT.

CDR3 region: CASKSGYAGGAGELFF. CDR3 DNA: TGTGCCAGTAAGTCGGGGTACGCCGGCGGCGCCGGGGAGCTGTTTTTT. V gene TRBV19 combines with J gene TRBJ2-2, with D possibly being TRBD2 (5 bases). This CDR3 is 16 amino acids long. Trimming stripped 7 bases from V and 6 bases from J, with 21 bases between. The germline V gene has CDR1 LNHDA and CDR2 SQIVND (reference sequence).

V and J are TRBV6-2 or TRBV6-3 and TRBJ2-4; tentatively, D is TRBD2 (5 bases). This CDR3 is built from 14 residues. Germline V gives CDR1 MNHEY, CDR2 SVGEGT. V lost 4 bases to trimming and J lost 3 bases, with 10 bases between them. CDR3 sequence reads: CASSSRVGKNIQYF. The CDR3 region has the DNA TGTGCCAGCAGTTCGAGGGTAGGCAAAAACATTCAGTACTTC.

Regarding this clonotype: Compared with germline, one end of the junction differs, possibly owing to a read error. This chain links TRBV4-1 with TRBJ1-1, with TRBD1 identical over 8 bases. From germline, CDR1 is MGHRA and CDR2 YSYEKL. The CDR3 is 16 residues long. The CDR3 spells CASSQEVQGANTEAFF. CDR3 nucleotides: TGTGCCAGCAGCCAAGAAGTCCAGGGGGCAAACACTGAAGCTTTCTTT.

This clonotype was seen many times. This sequence joins TRBV7-2 and TRBJ1-5; D is unclear. The CDR3 has 13 amino acids. V was clipped by 3 bases and J by 4 bases, with 7 bases between them. The germline V gene has CDR1 SGHTA and CDR2 FQGNSA. CDR3 region: CASSFNSNQPQHF. CDR3 DNA: TGTGCCAGCAGCTTTAATAGTAATCAGCCCCAGCATTTT.

CDR3 sequence (DNA): TGTGCCAGCAGTCGGAACACTATGGGTTCACCCCTCCACTTT. Its protein product is CASSRNTMGSPLHF. This sequence joins TRBV6-5 and TRBJ1-6, with no clear D. V was clipped by 5 bases and J by 9 bases, with 14 bases between them. CDR3 length equals 14 residues. In germline, CDR1 is MNHEY, CDR2 SVGAGI.

This clonotype was counted only a few times. The chain joins TRBV5-6 to TRBJ2-1; the match to TRBD1 covers 11 bases. With V trimmed by 3 bases and J by 4 bases, 6 bases remained unmatched. The CDR3 length is 16 residues. Germline assignment: CDR1 SGHDT and CDR2 YYEEEE. The DNA for the CDR3 is TGTGCCAGCAGCTACCCAGGGACAGGGGGTTACAATGAGCAGTTCTTC. It is translated as CASSYPGTGGYNEQFF.

This chain uses TRBV20-1 with TRBJ2-3; tentatively, D is TRBD1 or TRBD2 (5 bases each). The CDR3 has 13 residues. Germline CDR1 is DFQATT and CDR2 is SNEGSKA (reference sequence). V was cut by 7 bases and J by 6 bases, with 17 bases left in between. As DNA, the CDR3 is TGCAGTGTCAGAGGTCCGGGGACGGATACGCAGTATTTT. Residues: CSVRGPGTDTQYF.

This clonotype was observed once. This sequence joins TRBV2 and TRBJ2-5, with D unresolved. The CDR3 is 11 amino acids. V was shortened by 3 bases and J by 5 bases, with 4 bases between the two germline ends. Germline V CDR1 and CDR2: SNHLY, FYNNEI. The CDR3 region is CASSDYETQYF. The CDR3 DNA sequence: TGTGCCAGCAGTGATTATGAGACCCAGTACTTC.

The chain couples TRBV7-8 to TRBJ2-2; D unclear. Deletions cut 2 bases from V and 5 bases from J, with 6 bases between. Per the germline V gene, CDR1 is SGHVS and CDR2 is FQNEAQ. The CDR3 totals 13 residues. CDR3 nucleotides: TGTGCCAGCAGCTTATTTTCTACCGGGGAGCTGTTTTTT. This sequence encodes CASSLFSTGELFF.

This rearrangement joins TRBV7-9 to TRBJ2-5; 11 bases are shared with TRBD2. The CDR3 has 14 amino acids. Germline loops: CDR1 SEHNR, CDR2 FQNEAQ (reference sequence). V shed 5 bases, J shed 5 bases, and the junction held 4 bases outside the gene matches. The CDR3 DNA is TGTGCCAGCAGCACTAGCGGGGGTTCGGAGACCCAGTACTTC. Its translation is CASSTSGGSETQYF.

The CDR3 is CATGGVGVTDTQYF. DNA of the CDR3: TGTGCCACCGGAGGTGTCGGGGTTACAGATACGCAGTATTTT. The chain links TRBV28 to TRBJ2-3; possibly TRBD2 for D (5 bases). This CDR3 is 14 amino acids long. Germline CDR1 MDHEN, CDR2 SYDVKM. Deletions cut 10 bases from V and 3 bases from J, with 17 bases between.

This rearrangement joins TRBV28 to TRBJ2-1; no firm D call. With 7 bases removed from V and 6 bases from J, the gap between germline ends came to 19 bases. The CDR3 extends over 15 amino acids. Germline V gene sequence: CDR1 MDHEN, CDR2 SYDVKM. The CDR3 DNA reads TGTGCCAGCAAGAGGCCAGGCGGTAGTGGCAATGAGCAGTTCTTC. Its translation is CASKRPGGSGNEQFF.

The chain recombines TRBV6-1 with TRBJ1-6; a weak D match, TRBD1 (6 bases). V shed 8 bases and J shed 7 bases, with 24 bases lying between them. Germline CDR1 and CDR2: MNHNS and SASEGT. This CDR3 is built from 17 residues. CDR3 region: CASETRGGRRYNSPLHF. In DNA form, the CDR3 reads TGTGCCAGCGAGACCCGAGGGGGGAGACGGTACAATTCACCCCTCCACTTT.